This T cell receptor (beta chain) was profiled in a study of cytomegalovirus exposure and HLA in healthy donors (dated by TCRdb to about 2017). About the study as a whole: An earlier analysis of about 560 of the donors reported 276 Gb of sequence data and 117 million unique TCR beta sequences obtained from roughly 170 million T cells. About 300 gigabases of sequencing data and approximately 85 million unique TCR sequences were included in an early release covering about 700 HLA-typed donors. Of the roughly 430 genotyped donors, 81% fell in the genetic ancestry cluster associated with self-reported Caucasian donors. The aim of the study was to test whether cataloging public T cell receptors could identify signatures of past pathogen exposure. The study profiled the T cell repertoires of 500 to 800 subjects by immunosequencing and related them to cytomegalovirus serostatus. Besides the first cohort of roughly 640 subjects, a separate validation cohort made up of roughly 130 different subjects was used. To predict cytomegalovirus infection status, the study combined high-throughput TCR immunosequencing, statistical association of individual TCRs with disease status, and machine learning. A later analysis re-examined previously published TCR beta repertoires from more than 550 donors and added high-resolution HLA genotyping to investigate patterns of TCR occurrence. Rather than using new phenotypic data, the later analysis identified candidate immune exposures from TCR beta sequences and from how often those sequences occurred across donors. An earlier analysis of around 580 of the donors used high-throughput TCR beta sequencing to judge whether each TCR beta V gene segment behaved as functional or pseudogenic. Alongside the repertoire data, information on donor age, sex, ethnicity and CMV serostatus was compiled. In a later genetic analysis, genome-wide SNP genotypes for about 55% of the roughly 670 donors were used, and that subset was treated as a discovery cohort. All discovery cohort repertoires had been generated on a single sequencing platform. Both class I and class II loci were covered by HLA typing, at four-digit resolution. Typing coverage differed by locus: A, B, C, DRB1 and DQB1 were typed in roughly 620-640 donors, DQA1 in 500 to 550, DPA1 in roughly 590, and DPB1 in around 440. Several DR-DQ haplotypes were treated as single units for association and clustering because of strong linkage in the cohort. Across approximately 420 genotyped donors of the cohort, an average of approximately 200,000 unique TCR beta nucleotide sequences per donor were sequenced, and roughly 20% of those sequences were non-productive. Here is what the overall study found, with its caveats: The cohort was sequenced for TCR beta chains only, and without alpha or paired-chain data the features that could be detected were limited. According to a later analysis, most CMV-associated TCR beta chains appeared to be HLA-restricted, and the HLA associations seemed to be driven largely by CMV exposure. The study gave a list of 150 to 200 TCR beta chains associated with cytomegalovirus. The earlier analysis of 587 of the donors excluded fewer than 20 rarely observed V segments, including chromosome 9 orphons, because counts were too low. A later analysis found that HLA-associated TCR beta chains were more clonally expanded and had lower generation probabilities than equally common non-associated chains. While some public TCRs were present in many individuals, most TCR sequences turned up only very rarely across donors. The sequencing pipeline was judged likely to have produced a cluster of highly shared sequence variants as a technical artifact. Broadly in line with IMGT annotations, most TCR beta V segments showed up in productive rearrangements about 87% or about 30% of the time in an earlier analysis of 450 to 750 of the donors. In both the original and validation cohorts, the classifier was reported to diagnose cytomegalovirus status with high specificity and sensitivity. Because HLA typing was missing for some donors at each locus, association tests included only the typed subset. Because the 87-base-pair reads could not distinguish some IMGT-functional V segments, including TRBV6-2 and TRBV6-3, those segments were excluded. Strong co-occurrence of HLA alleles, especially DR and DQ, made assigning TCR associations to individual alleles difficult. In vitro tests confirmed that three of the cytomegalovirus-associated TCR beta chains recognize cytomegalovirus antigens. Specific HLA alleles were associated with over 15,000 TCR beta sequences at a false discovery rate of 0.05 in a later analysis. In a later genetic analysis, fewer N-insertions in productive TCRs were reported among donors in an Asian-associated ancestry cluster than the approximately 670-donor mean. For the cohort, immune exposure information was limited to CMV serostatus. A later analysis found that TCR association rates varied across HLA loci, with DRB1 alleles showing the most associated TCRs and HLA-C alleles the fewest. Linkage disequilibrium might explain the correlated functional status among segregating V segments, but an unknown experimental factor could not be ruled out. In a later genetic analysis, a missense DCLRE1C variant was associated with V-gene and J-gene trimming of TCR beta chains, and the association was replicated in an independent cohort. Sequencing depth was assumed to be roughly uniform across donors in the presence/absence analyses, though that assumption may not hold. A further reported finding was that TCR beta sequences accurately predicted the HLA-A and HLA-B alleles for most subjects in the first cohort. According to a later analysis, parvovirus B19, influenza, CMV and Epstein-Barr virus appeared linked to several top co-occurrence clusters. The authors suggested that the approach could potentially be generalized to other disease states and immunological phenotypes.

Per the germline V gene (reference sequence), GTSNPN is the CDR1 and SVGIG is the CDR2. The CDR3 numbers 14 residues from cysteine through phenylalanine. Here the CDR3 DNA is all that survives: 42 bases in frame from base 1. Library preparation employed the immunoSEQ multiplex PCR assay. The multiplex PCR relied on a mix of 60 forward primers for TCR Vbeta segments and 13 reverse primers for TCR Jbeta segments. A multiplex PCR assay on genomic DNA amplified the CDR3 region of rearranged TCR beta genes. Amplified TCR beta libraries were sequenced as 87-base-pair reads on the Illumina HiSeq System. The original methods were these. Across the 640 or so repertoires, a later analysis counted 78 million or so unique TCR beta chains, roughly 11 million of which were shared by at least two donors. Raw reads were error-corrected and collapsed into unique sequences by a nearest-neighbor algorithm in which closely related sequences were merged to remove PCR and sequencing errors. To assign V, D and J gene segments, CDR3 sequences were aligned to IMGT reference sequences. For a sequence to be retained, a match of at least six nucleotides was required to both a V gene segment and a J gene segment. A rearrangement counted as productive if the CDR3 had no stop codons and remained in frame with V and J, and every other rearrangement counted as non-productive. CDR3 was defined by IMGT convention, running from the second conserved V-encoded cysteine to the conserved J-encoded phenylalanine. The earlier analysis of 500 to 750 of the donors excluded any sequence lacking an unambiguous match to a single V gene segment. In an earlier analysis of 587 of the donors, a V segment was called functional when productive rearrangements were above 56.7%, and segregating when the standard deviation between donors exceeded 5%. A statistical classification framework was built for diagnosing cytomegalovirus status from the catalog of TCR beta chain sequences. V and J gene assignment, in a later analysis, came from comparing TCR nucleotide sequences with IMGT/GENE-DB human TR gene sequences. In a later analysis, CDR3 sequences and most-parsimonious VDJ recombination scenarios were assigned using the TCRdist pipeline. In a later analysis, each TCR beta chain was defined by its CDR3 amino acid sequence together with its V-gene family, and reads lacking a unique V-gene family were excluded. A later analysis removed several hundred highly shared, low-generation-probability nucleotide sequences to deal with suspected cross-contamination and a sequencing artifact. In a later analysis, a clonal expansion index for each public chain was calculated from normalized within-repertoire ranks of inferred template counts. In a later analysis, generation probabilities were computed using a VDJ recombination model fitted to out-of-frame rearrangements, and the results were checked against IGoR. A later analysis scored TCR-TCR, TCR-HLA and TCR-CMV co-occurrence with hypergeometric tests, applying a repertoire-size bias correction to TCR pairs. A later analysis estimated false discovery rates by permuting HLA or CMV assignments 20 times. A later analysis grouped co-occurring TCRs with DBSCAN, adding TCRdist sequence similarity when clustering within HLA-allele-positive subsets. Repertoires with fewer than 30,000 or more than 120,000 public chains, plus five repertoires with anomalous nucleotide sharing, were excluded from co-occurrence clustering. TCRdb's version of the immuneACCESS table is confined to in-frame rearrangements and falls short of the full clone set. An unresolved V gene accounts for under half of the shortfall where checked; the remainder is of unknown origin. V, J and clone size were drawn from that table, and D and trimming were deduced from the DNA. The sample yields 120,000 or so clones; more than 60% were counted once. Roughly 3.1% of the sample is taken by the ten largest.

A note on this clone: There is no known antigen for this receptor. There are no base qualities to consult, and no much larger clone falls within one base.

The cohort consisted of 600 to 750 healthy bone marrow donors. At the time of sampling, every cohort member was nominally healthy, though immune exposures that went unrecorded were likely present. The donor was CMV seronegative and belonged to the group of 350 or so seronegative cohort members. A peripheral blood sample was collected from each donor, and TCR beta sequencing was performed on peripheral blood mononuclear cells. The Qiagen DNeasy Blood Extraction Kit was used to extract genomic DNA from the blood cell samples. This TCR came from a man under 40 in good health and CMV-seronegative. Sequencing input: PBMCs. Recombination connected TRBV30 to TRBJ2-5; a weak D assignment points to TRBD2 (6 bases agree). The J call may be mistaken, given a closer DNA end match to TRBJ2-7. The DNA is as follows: TGTGCCTGGAGGCGGGACTCAATAGCCTACGAGCAGTACTTC. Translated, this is CAWRRDSIAYEQYF.